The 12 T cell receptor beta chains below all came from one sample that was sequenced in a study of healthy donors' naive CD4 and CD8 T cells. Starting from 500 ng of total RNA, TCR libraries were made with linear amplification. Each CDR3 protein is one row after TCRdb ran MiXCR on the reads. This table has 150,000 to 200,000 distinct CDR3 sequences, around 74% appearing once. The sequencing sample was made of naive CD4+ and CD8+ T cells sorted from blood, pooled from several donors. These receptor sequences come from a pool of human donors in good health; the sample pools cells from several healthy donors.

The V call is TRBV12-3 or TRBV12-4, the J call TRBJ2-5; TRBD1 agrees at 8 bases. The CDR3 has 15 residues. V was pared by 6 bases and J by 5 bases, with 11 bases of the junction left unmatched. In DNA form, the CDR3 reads TGTGCCAGCAGCCGTACAACAGGGGGTATCGAGACCCAGTACTTC. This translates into CASSRTTGGIETQYF.

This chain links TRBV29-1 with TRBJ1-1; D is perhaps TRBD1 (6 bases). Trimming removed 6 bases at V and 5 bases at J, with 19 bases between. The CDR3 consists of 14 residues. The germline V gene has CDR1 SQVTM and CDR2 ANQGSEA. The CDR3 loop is CSVSPADRSTEAFF. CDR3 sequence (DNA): TGCAGCGTCTCTCCCGCTGACAGGTCGACTGAAGCTTTCTTT.

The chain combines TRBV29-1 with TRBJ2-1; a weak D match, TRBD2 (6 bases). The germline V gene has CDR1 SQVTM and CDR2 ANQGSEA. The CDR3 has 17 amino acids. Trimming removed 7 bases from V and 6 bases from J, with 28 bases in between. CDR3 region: CSAELNGWGLASNEQFF. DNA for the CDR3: TGCAGCGCAGAATTGAACGGGTGGGGCCTAGCGTCCAATGAGCAGTTCTTC.

The CDR3 coding sequence is TGTGCCATCAGTGGAGGCGGGACAATTCATGGCTCCTACAATGAGCAGTTCTTC. Translating it yields CAISGGGTIHGSYNEQFF. V is TRBV10-3 and J is TRBJ2-1; D possibly uses TRBD1 or TRBD2 (6 bases each). The V end lost 4 bases, the J end lost 0 bases, and 19 bases lay between the germline ends. The germline V gene has CDR1 ENHRY and CDR2 SYGVKD. There are 18 residues in the CDR3.

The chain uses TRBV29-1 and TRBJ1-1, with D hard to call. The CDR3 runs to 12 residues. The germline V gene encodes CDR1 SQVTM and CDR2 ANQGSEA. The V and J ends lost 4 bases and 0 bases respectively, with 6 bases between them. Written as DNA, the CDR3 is TGCAGCGTTGCACAAATGAACACTGAAGCTTTCTTT. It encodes CSVAQMNTEAFF.

This CDR3 reads CASRETVMNTEAFF. The CDR3, as DNA: TGTGCCAGCAGAGAGACGGTGATGAACACTGAAGCTTTCTTT. The V call is TRBV6-2 or TRBV6-3, the J call TRBJ1-1; D gene unclear. Germline V gives CDR1 MNHEY, CDR2 SVGEGT. The V and J ends lost 6 bases and 0 bases respectively, with 11 bases between them. There are 14 residues in the CDR3.

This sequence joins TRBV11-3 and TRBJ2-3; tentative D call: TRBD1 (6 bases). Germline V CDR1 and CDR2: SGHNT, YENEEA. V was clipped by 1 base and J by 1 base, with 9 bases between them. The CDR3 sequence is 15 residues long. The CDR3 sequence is CASSLGRTGTDTQYF. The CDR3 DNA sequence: TGTGCCAGCAGCTTAGGTCGGACAGGCACAGATACGCAGTATTTT.

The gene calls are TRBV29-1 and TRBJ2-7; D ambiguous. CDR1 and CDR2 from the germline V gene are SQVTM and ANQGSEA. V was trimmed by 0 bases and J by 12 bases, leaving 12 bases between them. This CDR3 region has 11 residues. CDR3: CSVEDPDGWYF. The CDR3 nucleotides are TGCAGCGTTGAAGACCCGGACGGGTGGTACTTC.

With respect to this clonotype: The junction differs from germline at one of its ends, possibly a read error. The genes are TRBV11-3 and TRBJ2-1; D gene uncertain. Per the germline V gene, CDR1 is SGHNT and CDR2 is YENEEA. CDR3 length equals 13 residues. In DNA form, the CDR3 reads TGTGCCAGCAGATTAGCCAGTATGGATGAGCAGTTCTTC. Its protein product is CASRLASMDEQFF.

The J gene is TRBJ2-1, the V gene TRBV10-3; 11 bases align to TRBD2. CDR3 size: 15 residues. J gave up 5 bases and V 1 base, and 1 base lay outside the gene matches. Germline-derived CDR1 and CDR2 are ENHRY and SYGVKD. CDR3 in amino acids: CAISELGLADNEQFF. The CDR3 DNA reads TGTGCCATCAGTGAGTTGGGACTAGCGGACAATGAGCAGTTCTTC.

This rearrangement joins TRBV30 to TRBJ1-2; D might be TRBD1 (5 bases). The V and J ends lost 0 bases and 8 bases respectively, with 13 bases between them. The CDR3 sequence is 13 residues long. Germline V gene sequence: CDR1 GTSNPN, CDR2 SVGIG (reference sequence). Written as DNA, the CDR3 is TGTGCCTGGAGTGTACAGGATGTTTTAGGCTACACCTTC. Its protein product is CAWSVQDVLGYTF.

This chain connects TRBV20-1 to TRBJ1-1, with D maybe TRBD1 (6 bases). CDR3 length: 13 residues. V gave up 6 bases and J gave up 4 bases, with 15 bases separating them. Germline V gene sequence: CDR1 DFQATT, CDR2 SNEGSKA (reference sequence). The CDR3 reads CSAYSQGPTEAFF. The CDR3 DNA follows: TGCAGTGCCTACTCACAGGGACCCACTGAAGCTTTCTTT.